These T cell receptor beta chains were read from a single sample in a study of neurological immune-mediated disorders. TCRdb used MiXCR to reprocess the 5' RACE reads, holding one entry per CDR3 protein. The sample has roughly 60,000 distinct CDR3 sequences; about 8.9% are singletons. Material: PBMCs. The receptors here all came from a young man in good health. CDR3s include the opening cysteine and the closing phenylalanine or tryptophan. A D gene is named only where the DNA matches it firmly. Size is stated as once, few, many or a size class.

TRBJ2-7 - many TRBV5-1 TGCGCCAGCAGCTCGAGGCCAACGGGGGACTACGAGCAGTACTTC CASSSRPTGDYEQYF
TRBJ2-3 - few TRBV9 TGTGCCAGCAGCGTATATGGGAGTCGTAGCACAGATACGCAGTATTTT CASSVYGSRSTDTQYF
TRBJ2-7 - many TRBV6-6 TGTGCCAGCAGCCAAAACCTCTACGAGCAGTACTTC CASSQNLYEQYF
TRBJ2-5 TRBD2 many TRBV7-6 TGTGCCAGCAGCTTAGCGCTCCCTCTAGCGGGAACCCAAGAGACCCAGTACTTC CASSLALPLAGTQETQYF
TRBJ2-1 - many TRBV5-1 TGCGCCAGCAGCCGGGATGAGGGGGGTTCCTACAATGAGCAGTTCTTC CASSRDEGGSYNEQFF
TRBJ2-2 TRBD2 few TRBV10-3 TGTGCCATCAGTTTCTTAGCGGGAGAGGACACCGGGGAGCTGTTTTTT CAISFLAGEDTGELFF
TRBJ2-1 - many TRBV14 TGTGCCAGCAGCGGACAGAACTACAATGAGCAGTTCTTC CASSGQNYNEQFF
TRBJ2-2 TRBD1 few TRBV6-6 TGTGCCAGCAGTTACTCGAGACAGGGAAACACCGGGGAGCTGTTTTTT CASSYSRQGNTGELFF
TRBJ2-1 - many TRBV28 TGTGCCAGCAGTTCGAATTTCGCTGAGCAGTTCTTC CASSSNFAEQFF
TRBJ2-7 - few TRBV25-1 TGTGCCAGCAGTGAATTGGGACCCCTACAGGACGAGCAGTACTTC CASSELGPLQDEQYF
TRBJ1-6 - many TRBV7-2 TGTGCCAGCACTCACTCCCATAATTCACCCCTCCACTTT CASTHSHNSPLHF
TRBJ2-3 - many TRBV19 TGTGCCAGTAGTAGCTTCGCTAGCACAGATACGCAGTATTTT CASSSFASTDTQYF
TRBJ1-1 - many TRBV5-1 TGCGCCAGCAGCCCGGCCTGGGAAACTGAAGCTTTCTTT CASSPAWETEAFF
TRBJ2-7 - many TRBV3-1 TGTGCCAGCAGCCAAGCTCCCCTAGCAGTCTACGAGCAGTACTTC CASSQAPLAVYEQYF
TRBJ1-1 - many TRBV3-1 TGTGCCAGCAGCCAAGGCAAAGGGGAAGCTTTCTTT CASSQGKGEAFF
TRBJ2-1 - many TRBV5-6 TGTGCCAGCAGCTTGGGGGTCCGGGACTGGCAGTTCTTC CASSLGVRDWQFF
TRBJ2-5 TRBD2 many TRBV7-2 TGTGCCAGCAGCTTAGCGGGAGGGGAGACCCAGTACTTC CASSLAGGETQYF